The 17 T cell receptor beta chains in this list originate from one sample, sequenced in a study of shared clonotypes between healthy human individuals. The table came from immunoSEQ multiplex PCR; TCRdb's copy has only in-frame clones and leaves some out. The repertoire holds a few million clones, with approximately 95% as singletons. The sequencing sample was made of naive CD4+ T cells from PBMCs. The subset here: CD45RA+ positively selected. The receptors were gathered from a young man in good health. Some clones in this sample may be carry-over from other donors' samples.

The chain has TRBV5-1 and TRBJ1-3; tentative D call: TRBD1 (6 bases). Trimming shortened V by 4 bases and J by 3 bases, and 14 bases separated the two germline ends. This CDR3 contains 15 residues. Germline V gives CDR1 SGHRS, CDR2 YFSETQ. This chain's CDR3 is CASSLLGGVGNTIYF. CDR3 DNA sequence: TGCGCCAGCAGCCTCCTAGGGGGGGTTGGAAACACCATATATTTT.

Here the CDR3 DNA reads TGCGCCAGCAGCTCGGGGGACGAGTCCTACGAGCAGTACTTC. This translates into CASSSGDESYEQYF. The chain joins TRBV5-1 to TRBJ2-7; TRBD2 might be the D (6 bases). Trimming took off 3 bases at V and 1 base at J, with 11 bases between the two ends. Looked up from germline, CDR1 is SGHRS and CDR2 is YFSETQ. This CDR3 is 14 amino acids long.

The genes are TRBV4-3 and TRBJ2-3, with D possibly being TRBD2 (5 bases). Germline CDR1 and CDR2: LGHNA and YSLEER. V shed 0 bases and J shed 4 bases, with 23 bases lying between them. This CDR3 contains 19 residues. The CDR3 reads CASSQDYPPPPRGPDTQYF. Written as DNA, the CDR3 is TGCGCCAGCAGCCAAGATTATCCACCCCCACCCCGGGGTCCAGATACGCAGTATTTT.

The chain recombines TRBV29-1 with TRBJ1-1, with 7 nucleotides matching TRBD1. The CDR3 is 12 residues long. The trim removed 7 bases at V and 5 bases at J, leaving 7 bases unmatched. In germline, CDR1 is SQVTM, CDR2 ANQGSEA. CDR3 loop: CSGSTGSTEAFF. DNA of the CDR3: TGCAGCGGTTCGACAGGGTCGACTGAAGCTTTCTTT.

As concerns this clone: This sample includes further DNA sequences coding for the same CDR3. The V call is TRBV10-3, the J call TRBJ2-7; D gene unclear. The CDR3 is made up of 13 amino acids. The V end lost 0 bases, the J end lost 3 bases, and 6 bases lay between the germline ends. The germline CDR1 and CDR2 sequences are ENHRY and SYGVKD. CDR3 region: CAISESGSYEQYF. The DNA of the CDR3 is TGTGCCATCAGTGAGTCTGGCAGCTACGAGCAGTACTTC.

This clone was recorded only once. The CDR3 loop reads CASSRTRSSYEQYF. The CDR3 coding sequence is TGTGCCAGCAGTCGCACAAGGAGCTCCTACGAGCAGTACTTC. This chain links TRBV27 with TRBJ2-7; no reliable D call. The ends were cut back, 5 bases at V and 0 bases at J, with 11 bases in the middle. Germline V gives CDR1 MNHEY, CDR2 SMNVEV (reference sequence). The CDR3 totals 14 residues.

The DNA of the CDR3 is TGTGCCAGCAGCACTGGGACGGCGAATGAAAAACTGTTTTTT. Translated, it gives CASSTGTANEKLFF. The rearrangement links TRBV5-4 to TRBJ1-4, with D perhaps matching TRBD1 (5 bases). The CDR3 contains 14 residues. Trimming left V 4 bases short and J 5 bases short, with 12 bases between. The germline V gene has CDR1 SGHNT and CDR2 YYREEE (reference sequence). Full variable domain (rest looked up from reference TRBV5-4 and TRBJ1-4): ETGVTQSPTHLIKTRGQQVTLRCSSQSGHNTVSWYQQALGQGPQFIFQYYREEENGRGNFPPRFSGLQFPNYSSELNVNALELDDSALYLCASSTGTANEKLFFGSGTQLSVL.

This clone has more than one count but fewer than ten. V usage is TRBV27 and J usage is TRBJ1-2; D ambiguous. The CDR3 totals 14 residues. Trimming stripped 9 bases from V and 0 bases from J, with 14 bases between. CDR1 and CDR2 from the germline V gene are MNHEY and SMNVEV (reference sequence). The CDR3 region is CASKGIGTNYGYTF. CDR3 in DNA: TGTGCCAGTAAAGGGATCGGGACTAACTATGGCTACACCTTC.

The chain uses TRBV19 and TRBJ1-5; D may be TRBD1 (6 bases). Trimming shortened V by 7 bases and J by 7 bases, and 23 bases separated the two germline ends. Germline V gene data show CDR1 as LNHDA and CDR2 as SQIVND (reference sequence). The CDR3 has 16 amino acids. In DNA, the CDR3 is TGTGCCAGTACCCCGGGACCAGGGGAGGCTTGGCAGCCCCAGCATTTT. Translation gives CASTPGPGEAWQPQHF.

Here the CDR3 DNA reads TGTGCCACCGGCCTCAGCACAGATACGCAGTATTTT. Protein: CATGLSTDTQYF. The chain has TRBV15 and TRBJ2-3; D not certain. Trimming removed 8 bases at V and 0 bases at J, with 6 bases between. The CDR3 is 12 residues long. The V gene's germline CDR1 is LNHNV and CDR2 YYDKDF (reference sequence).

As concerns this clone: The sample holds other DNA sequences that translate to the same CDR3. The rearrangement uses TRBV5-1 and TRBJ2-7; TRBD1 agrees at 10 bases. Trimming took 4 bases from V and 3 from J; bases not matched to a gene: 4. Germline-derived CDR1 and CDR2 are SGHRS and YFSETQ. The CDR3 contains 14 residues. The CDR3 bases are TGCGCCAGCAGCAAGACAGGGGGCAGCTACGAGCAGTACTTC. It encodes CASSKTGGSYEQYF. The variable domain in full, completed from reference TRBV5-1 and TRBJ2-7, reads KAGVTQTPRYLIKTRGQQVTLSCSPISGHRSVSWYQQTPGQGLQFLFEYFSETQRNKGNFPGRFSGRQFSNSRSEMNVSTLELGDSALYLCASSKTGGSYEQYFGPGTRLTVT.

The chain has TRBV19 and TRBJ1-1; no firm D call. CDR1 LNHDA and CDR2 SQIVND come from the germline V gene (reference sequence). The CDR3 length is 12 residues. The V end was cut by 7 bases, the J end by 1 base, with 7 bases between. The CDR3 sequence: CASKLSNTEAFF. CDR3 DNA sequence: TGTGCCAGTAAACTCTCGAACACTGAAGCTTTCTTT. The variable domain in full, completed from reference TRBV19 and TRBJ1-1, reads DGGITQSPKYLFRKEGQNVTLSCEQNLNHDAMYWYRQDPGQGLRLIYYSQIVNDFQKGDIAEGYSVSREKKESFPLTVTSAQKNPTAFYLCASKLSNTEAFFGQGTRLTVV.

CDR3 loop: CASSLNPRDTSTDTQYF. CDR3 in DNA: TGTGCCAGCAGCTTAAATCCCCGGGACACTAGCACAGATACGCAGTATTTT. V gene TRBV5-4 combines with J gene TRBJ2-3, with D possibly TRBD1 on 6 matching bases. The V end lost 2 bases, the J end lost 0 bases, and 16 bases lay between the germline ends. The CDR3 runs 17 residues. The germline gives CDR1 SGHNT, CDR2 YYREEE (reference sequence).

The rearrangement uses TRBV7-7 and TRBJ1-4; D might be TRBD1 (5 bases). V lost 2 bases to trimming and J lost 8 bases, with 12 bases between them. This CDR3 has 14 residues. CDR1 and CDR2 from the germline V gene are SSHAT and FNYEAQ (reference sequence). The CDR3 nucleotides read TGTGCCAGCAGCTTATCGACAGCCAGCGAAAAACTGTTTTTT. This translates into CASSLSTASEKLFF.

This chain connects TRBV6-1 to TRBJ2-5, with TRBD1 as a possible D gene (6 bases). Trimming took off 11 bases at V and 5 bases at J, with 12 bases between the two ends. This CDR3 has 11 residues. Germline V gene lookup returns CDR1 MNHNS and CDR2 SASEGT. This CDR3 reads CAATRGETQYF. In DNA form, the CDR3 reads TGTGCCGCTACTAGGGGGGAGACCCAGTACTTC.

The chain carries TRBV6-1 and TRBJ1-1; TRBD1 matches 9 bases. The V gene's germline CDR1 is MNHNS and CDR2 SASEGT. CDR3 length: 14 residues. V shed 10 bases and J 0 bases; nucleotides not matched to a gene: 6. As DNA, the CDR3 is TGTGCCACTCAAAACAGGGGGCTGAACACTGAAGCTTTCTTT. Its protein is CATQNRGLNTEAFF.

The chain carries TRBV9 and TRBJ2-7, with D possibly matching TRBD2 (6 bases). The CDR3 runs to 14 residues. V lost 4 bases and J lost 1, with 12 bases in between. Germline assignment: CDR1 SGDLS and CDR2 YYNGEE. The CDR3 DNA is TGTGCCAGCAGCCCGAGACTAGATTCCTACGAGCAGTACTTC. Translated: CASSPRLDSYEQYF.